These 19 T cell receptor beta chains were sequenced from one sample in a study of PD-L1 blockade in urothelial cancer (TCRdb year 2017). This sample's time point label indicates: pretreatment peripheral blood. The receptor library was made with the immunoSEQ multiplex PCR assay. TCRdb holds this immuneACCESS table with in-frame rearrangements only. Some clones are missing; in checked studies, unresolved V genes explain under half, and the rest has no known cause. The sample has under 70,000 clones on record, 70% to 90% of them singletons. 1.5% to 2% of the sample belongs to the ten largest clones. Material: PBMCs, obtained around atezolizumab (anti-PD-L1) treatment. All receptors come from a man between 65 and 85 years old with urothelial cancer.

The CDR3 region is CASYQGRNGYTF. In DNA, the CDR3 is TGTGCCAGCTATCAGGGAAGGAATGGCTACACCTTC. This chain links TRBV28 with TRBJ1-2, with TRBD1 as a possible D gene (5 bases). The CDR3 is made up of 12 amino acids. Germline CDR1 and CDR2: MDHEN and SYDVKM. V lost 8 bases to trimming and J lost 6 bases, with 13 bases between them.

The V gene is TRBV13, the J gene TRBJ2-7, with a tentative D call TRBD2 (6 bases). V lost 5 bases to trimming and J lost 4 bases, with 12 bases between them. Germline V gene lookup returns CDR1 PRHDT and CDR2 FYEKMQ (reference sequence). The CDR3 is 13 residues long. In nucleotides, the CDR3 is TGTGCCAGCAGCACCGGGACTGGATACGAGCAGTACTTC. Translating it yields CASSTGTGYEQYF. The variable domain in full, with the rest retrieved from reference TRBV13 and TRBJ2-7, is AAGVIQSPRHLIKEKRETATLKCYPIPRHDTVYWYQQGPGQDPQFLISFYEKMQSDKGSIPDRFSAQQFSDYHSELNMSSLELGDSALYFCASSTGTGYEQYFGPGTRLTVT.

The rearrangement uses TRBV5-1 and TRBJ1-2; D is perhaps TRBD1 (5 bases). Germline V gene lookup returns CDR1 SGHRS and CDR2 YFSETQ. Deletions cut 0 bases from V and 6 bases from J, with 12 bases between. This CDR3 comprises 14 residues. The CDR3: CASSLEGLGDGYTF. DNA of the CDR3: TGCGCCAGCAGCTTGGAGGGATTAGGGGATGGCTACACCTTC.

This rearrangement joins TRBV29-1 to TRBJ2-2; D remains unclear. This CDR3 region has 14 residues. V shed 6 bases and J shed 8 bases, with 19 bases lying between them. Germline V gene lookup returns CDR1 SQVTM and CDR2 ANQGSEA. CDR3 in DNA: TGCAGCGTATCTTTAATAAGTCCAACTGGGGAGCTGTTTTTT. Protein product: CSVSLISPTGELFF.

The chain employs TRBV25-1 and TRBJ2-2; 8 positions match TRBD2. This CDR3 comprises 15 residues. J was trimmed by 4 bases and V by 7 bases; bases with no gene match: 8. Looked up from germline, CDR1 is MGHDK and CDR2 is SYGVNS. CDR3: CASTLSAGGTGELFF. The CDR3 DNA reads TGTGCCAGCACCCTATCGGCGGGAGGCACCGGGGAGCTGTTTTTT.

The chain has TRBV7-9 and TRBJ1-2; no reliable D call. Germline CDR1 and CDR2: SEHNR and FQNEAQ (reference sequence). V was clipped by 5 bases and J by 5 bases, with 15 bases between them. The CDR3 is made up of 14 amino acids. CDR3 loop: CASSPRAGLYGYTF. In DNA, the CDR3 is TGTGCCAGCAGCCCGCGGGCAGGACTATATGGCTACACCTTC.

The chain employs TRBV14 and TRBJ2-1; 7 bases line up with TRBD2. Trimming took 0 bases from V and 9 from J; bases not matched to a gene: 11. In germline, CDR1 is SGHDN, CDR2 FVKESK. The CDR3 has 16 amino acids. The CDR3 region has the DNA TGTGCCAGCAGCCAAGAATTACTAGCGTCGATCTCTGAGCAGTTCTTC. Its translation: CASSQELLASISEQFF.

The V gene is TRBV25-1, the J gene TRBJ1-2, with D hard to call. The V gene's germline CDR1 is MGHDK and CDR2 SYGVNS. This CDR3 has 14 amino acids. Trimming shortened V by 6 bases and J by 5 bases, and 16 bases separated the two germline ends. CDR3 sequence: CASSRGGWKYGYTF. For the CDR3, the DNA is TGTGCCAGCAGCCGGGGTGGGTGGAAGTATGGCTACACCTTC.

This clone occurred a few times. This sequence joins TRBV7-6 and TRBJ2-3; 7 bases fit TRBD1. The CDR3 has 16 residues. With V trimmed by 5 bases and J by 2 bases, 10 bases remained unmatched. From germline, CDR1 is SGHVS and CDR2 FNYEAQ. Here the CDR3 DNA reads TGTGCCAGCAGCCCCCGGACAGGCAGCTACACAGATACGCAGTATTTT. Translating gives CASSPRTGSYTDTQYF.

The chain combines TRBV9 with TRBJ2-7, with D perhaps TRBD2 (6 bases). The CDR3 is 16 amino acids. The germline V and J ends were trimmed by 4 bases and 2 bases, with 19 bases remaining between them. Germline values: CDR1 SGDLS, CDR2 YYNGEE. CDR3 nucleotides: TGTGCCAGCAGCCCAAGCGGAGGGCGGTTCACCTACGAGCAGTACTTC. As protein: CASSPSGGRFTYEQYF.

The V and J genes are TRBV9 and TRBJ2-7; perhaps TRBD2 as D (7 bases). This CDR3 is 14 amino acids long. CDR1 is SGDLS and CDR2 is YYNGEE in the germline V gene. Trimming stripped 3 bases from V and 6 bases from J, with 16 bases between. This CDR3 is CASSARGGPLEQYF. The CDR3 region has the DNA TGTGCCAGCAGCGCGAGGGGGGGACCGCTCGAGCAGTACTTC.

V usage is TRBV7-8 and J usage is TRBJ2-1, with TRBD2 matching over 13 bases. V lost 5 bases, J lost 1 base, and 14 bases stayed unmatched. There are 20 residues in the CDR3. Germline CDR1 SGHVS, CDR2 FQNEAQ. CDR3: CASSTPRGLAGPSSYNEQFF. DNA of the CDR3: TGTGCCAGCAGCACACCCAGGGGACTAGCGGGACCATCTTCCTACAATGAGCAGTTCTTC.

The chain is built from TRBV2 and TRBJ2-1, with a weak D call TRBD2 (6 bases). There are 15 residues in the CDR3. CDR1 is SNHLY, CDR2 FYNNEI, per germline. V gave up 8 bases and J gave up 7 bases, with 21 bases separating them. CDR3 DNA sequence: TGTGCCAGCGAGGAGGGAGGAAGAACTACAAATGAGCAGTTCTTC. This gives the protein CASEEGGRTTNEQFF.

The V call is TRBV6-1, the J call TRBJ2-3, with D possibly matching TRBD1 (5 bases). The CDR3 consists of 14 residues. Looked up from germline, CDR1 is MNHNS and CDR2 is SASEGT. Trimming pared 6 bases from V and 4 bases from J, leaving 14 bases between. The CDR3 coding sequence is TGTGCCAGCAGCCAACGGTCAGGGTCAGATACGCAGTATTTT. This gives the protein CASSQRSGSDTQYF.

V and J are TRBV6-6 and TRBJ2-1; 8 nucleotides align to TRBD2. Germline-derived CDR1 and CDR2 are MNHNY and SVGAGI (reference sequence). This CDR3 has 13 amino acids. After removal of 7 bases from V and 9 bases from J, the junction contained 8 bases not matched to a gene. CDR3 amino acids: CASTLGLAGEQFF. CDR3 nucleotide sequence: TGTGCCAGCACCCTCGGACTAGCCGGTGAGCAGTTCTTC.

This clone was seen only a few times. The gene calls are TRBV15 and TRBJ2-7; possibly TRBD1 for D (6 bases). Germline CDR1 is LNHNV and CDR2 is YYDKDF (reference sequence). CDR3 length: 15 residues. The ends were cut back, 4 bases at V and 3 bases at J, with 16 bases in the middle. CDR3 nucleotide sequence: TGTGCCACCAGCATAAGACGGGACACCAACTACGAGCAGTACTTC. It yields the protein CATSIRRDTNYEQYF.

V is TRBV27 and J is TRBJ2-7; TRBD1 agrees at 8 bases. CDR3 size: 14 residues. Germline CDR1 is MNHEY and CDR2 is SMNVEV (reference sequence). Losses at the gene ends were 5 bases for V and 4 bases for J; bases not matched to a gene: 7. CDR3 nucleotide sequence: TGTGCCAGCAGTCACGACAGGGGAAAATACGAGCAGTACTTC. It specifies CASSHDRGKYEQYF.

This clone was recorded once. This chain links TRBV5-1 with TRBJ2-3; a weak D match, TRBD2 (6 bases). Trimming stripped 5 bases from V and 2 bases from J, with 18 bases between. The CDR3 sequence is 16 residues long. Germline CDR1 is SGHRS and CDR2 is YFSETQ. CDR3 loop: CASRHDGGASTDTQYF. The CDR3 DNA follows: TGCGCCAGCAGGCATGACGGCGGGGCTTCCACAGATACGCAGTATTTT. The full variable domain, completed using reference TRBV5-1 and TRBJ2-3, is KAGVTQTPRYLIKTRGQQVTLSCSPISGHRSVSWYQQTPGQGLQFLFEYFSETQRNKGNFPGRFSGRQFSNSRSEMNVSTLELGDSALYLCASRHDGGASTDTQYFGPGTRLTVL.

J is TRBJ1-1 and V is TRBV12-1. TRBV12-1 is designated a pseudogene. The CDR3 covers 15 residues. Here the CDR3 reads CASSPGGIKTTEAFF. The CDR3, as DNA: TGTGCCAGCAGCCCTGGGGGGATAAAAACCACTGAAGCTTTCTTT.